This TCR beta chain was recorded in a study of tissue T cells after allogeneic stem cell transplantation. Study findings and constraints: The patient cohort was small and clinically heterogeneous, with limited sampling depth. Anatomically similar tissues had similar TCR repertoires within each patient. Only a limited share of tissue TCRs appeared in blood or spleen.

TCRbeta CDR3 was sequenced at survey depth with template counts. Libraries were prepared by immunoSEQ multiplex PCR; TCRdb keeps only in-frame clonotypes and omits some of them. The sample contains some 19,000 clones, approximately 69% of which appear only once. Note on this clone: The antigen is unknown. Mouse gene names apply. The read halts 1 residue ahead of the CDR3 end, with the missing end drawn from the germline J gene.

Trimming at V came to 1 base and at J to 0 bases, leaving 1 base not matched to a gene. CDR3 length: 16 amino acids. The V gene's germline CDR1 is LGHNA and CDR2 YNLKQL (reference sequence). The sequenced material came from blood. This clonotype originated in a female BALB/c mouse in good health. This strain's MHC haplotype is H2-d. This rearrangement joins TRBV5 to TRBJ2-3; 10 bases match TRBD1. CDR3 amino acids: CASSQGQGASAETLYF. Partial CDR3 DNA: TGTGCCAGCAGCCAAGGACAGGGGGCTAGTGCAGAAACGCTGTAT.